This note documents a single TCR beta chain sequence. What it binds is unknown. PCR involved 60 Vbeta and 13 Jbeta primers. Generated by immunoSEQ multiplex PCR, the TCRdb table keeps only in-frame clones and is missing some. The sample includes about 150,000 clones, 80% seen only once; the top ten take 9.5% to 15%. CDR1 is MNHEY, CDR2 SMNVEV, per germline (reference sequence). The CDR3 loop spans 15 amino acids. J lost 6 bases, V lost 7 bases, and 11 bases had no gene match. The sample comes from a study of cytomegalovirus exposure and HLA in healthy donors. Looking at the study overall: In an early release, HLA-typed donors contributed 80 million to 95 million unique TCR sequences.

Notes on the study in general: Reports indicate that TCR beta sequences accurately predicted the HLA-A and HLA-B alleles of most subjects. DRB1 had the most TCR associations and HLA-C the fewest, a later analysis found, with rates varying by HLA locus.

This receptor was obtained from a man younger than 40 in good health and CMV-seropositive. The chain is built from TRBV27 and TRBJ2-1, with TRBD1 identical over 8 bases. Sequenced: PBMCs. The chain's CDR3 is CASIRTGSMGNEQFF. In nucleotides, the CDR3 is TGTGCCAGCATCCGGACAGGGTCGATGGGCAATGAGCAGTTCTTC.